Below, one T cell receptor (beta chain) is given with its context. As yet, its antigen is unknown. CDR1 and CDR2 from the germline V gene are SEHNR and FQNEAQ (reference sequence). This CDR3 has 15 amino acids. Trimming took off 2 bases at V and 4 bases at J, with 12 bases between the two ends. The data were obtained in a study of cytomegalovirus exposure and HLA in healthy donors. Whole-study results and caveats: CMV serostatus was the only recorded immune exposure for donors. It is likely that the observed cluster of highly shared sequence variants was a sequencing artifact.

The study ran its PCR with 60 Vbeta and 13 Jbeta primers. Authors' data handling: An analysis that came later counted 60 million to 80 million unique TCR beta chains, 10 million to 12 million shared. TCRdb's copy holds only in-frame clones and misses some; the assay was immunoSEQ multiplex PCR. Clone size and the V and J calls come from that table; the DNA yielded D and trimming. The sample has about 120,000 clones; roughly 82% are singletons. The receptor comes from a woman in her late teens or twenties in good health and CMV-seronegative. The sample was PBMCs. This chain uses TRBV7-9 with TRBJ1-3; D perhaps matches TRBD1 (5 bases). CDR3 residues: CASSLSRPGGNTIYF. CDR3 nucleotide sequence: TGTGCCAGCAGCTTATCTCGCCCAGGGGGAAACACCATATATTTT.